These 23 T cell receptor beta chains originate from one sample sequenced in a study of T cell responses to AZD1222 COVID-19 vaccine. Repertoires were generated with immunoSEQ multiplex PCR, while TCRdb's copy carries only in-frame clones and drops some. The sample carries some 96,000 clones, around nine tenths recorded once. The sample consisted of peripheral blood, taken 28 days after the second AZD1222 dose. Receptors originate from an adult who received the AZD1222 COVID-19 vaccine.

This clone has only one observation. The chain has TRBV7-2 and TRBJ2-5; TRBD1 aligns across 7 bases. J lost 1 base, V lost 5 bases, and 7 bases had no gene match. The CDR3 has 15 amino acids. Per germline, CDR1 SGHTA and CDR2 FQGNSA. CDR3 region: CASSLMRDSQETQYF. CDR3 coding DNA: TGTGCCAGCAGCCTAATGAGGGACAGCCAAGAGACCCAGTACTTC.

The genes are TRBV19 and TRBJ1-1; maybe TRBD1 (5 bases). Trimming stripped 3 bases from V and 1 base from J, with 18 bases between. The CDR3 runs 17 residues. The germline gives CDR1 LNHDA, CDR2 SQIVND (reference sequence). The CDR3 sequence: CASSMAEVGRANTEAFF. The CDR3 DNA reads as TGTGCCAGTAGTATGGCTGAGGTGGGCAGGGCGAACACTGAAGCTTTCTTT. The complete variable domain, with remaining parts taken from reference TRBV19 and TRBJ1-1, reads DGGITQSPKYLFRKEGQNVTLSCEQNLNHDAMYWYRQDPGQGLRLIYYSQIVNDFQKGDIAEGYSVSREKKESFPLTVTSAQKNPTAFYLCASSMAEVGRANTEAFFGQGTRLTVV.

This sequence joins TRBV2 and TRBJ2-1, with a possible D match to TRBD1 (7 bases). CDR3 length: 17 amino acids. Germline CDR1 SNHLY, CDR2 FYNNEI. The V and J ends lost 2 bases and 11 bases respectively, with 25 bases between them. The CDR3 region has the DNA TGTGCCAGCAGTGAAATACCCCTTTCTACAGGGGCGGGGAAGCAGTTCTTC. Protein product: CASSEIPLSTGAGKQFF.

The chain recombines TRBV6-6 with TRBJ1-2; TRBD1 matches at 10 bases. Per the germline V gene, CDR1 is MNHNY and CDR2 is SVGAGI (reference sequence). Unmatched junction bases numbered 5, after V lost 6 bases and J lost 4 bases. This CDR3 contains 14 residues. As DNA, the CDR3 is TGTGCCAGCAGCGGACAGGGGGAGATCTATGGCTACACCTTC. This codes for CASSGQGEIYGYTF.

The chain recombines TRBV10-3 with TRBJ1-4; 7 nucleotides line up with TRBD1. The germline V gene has CDR1 ENHRY and CDR2 SYGVKD. The CDR3 loop spans 18 amino acids. With 2 bases clipped from V and 8 bases from J, the junction kept 17 bases outside the gene matches. This chain's CDR3 is CAISEPSDGTVVNEKLFF. CDR3 bases: TGTGCCATCAGTGAGCCGAGTGACGGGACAGTTGTAAACGAAAAACTGTTTTTT.

This clone was observed a single time. The chain carries TRBV19 and TRBJ2-1; D remains unclear. The germline V gene encodes CDR1 LNHDA and CDR2 SQIVND (reference sequence). The CDR3 sequence is 14 residues long. V was shortened by 9 bases and J by 4 bases, with 16 bases between the two germline ends. The CDR3 DNA reads as TGTGCCAGCCAAGCGTCCTCATCTTACAATGAGCAGTTCTTC. Translated: CASQASSSYNEQFF.

The chain links TRBV2 to TRBJ1-2; D unclear. Germline loops: CDR1 SNHLY, CDR2 FYNNEI. Trimming pared 5 bases from V and 3 bases from J, leaving 7 bases between. The CDR3 extends over 12 amino acids. The CDR3 loop is CASSSPDYGYTF. In nucleotides, the CDR3 is TGTGCCAGCAGTAGTCCAGACTATGGCTACACCTTC.

In its sample, this clone was seen a few times. V gene TRBV18 combines with J gene TRBJ2-2; possibly TRBD1 for D (5 bases). V was clipped by 3 bases and J by 0 bases, with 14 bases between them. Germline CDR1 KGHSH, CDR2 LQKENI. This CDR3 is built from 17 residues. CDR3 residues: CASSPTYRQPNTGELFF. Written as DNA, the CDR3 is TGTGCCAGCTCACCGACTTACCGACAGCCGAACACCGGGGAGCTGTTTTTT.

This clone was seen a handful of times. The V call is TRBV11-3, the J call TRBJ2-7, with TRBD1 matching 11 bases. With V trimmed by 5 bases and J by 5 bases, 8 bases remained unmatched. There are 15 residues in the CDR3. CDR1 and CDR2 from the germline V gene are SGHNT and YENEEA. This chain's CDR3 is CASSTRDRGNDEQYF. The CDR3 DNA reads as TGTGCCAGCAGCACTCGGGACAGGGGGAATGACGAGCAGTACTTC.

By frequency in the sample, this clone is medium-sized. The chain carries TRBV28 and TRBJ1-5; TRBD1 aligns across 9 bases. V lost 5 bases and J lost 5; bases outside the gene matches: 16. This CDR3 is 18 amino acids long. Germline CDR1 MDHEN, CDR2 SYDVKM. CDR3 amino acids: CASSRPLQGAGADQPQHF. As DNA, the CDR3 is TGTGCCAGCAGTCGGCCTCTACAGGGGGCTGGAGCGGATCAGCCCCAGCATTTT.

The chain recombines TRBV6-6 with TRBJ1-2; tentatively, D is TRBD1 (5 bases). CDR3 length equals 14 residues. Trimming took 5 bases from V and 6 from J, leaving 16 bases between them. Germline V gives CDR1 MNHNY, CDR2 SVGAGI (reference sequence). CDR3 DNA sequence: TGTGCCAGCAGTAGTAACTGGGGGGTCGATGGCTACACCTTC. Translation: CASSSNWGVDGYTF.

The chain joins TRBV5-1 to TRBJ2-1; a possible D gene is TRBD2 (6 bases). CDR1 is SGHRS, CDR2 YFSETQ, per germline. V dropped 1 base and J dropped 8 bases, with 13 bases sitting between them. The CDR3 spans 14 residues. The DNA of the CDR3 is TGCGCCAGCAGCTTGTTCTCGGGAGATGATGAGCAGTTCTTC. Translated, it gives CASSLFSGDDEQFF.

This chain connects TRBV7-9 to TRBJ1-1; 8 nucleotides match TRBD1. The CDR3 length is 13 residues. CDR1 is SEHNR and CDR2 is FQNEAQ in the germline V gene (reference sequence). The junction had 7 bases not matched to a gene; V was cut back by 3 bases and J by 10 bases. The CDR3 region has the DNA TGTGCCAGCAGCTTGGACAGGGTCAAGTCAGCTTTCTTT. Residues: CASSLDRVKSAFF.

V usage is TRBV6-6 and J usage is TRBJ1-1, with unresolved D. The V and J ends lost 5 bases and 8 bases respectively, with 9 bases between them. The CDR3 consists of 11 residues. Germline CDR1 reads MNHNY; CDR2 reads SVGAGI (reference sequence). The CDR3 sequence: CASSTETEAFF. As DNA, the CDR3 is TGTGCCAGCAGTACCGAAACCGAAGCTTTCTTT.

V is TRBV19 and J is TRBJ1-6; TRBD1 matches at 8 bases. Germline CDR1 LNHDA, CDR2 SQIVND (reference sequence). J was trimmed by 7 bases and V by 5 bases; bases with no gene match: 7. CDR3 length: 15 residues. The chain's CDR3 is CASSRDRLMNSPLHF. As DNA, the CDR3 is TGTGCCAGTAGTCGGGACAGGTTAATGAATTCACCCCTCCACTTT.

The gene calls are TRBV5-1 and TRBJ1-2; 10 nucleotides agree with TRBD1. Germline assignment: CDR1 SGHRS and CDR2 YFSETQ. CDR3 length: 15 residues. The J segment lost 3 bases and the V segment lost 3 bases, leaving 5 bases of the junction unmatched. The CDR3 DNA follows: TGCGCCAGCAGCTCGGACAGGGGGGAGTACTATGGCTACACCTTC. Translation gives CASSSDRGEYYGYTF.

The V call is TRBV6-5, the J call TRBJ1-1; a possible D gene is TRBD1 (5 bases). CDR3 length equals 15 residues. Trimming removed 6 bases at V and 11 bases at J, with 25 bases between. CDR1 and CDR2 from the germline V gene are MNHEY and SVGAGI. The CDR3: CASRPGTASPRSAFF. DNA of the CDR3: TGTGCCAGCAGACCGGGGACCGCCTCTCCACGTTCGGCTTTCTTT.

V and J are TRBV28 and TRBJ1-4, with D unresolved. Germline V CDR1 and CDR2: MDHEN, SYDVKM. The V end lost 3 bases, the J end lost 6 bases, and 5 bases lay between the germline ends. CDR3 length: 12 residues. CDR3 coding DNA: TGTGCCAGCAGTTTGGGTTATGAAAAACTGTTTTTT. Residues: CASSLGYEKLFF.

The V call is TRBV6-6, the J call TRBJ2-3, with D hard to call. The CDR3 spans 14 residues. The V end lost 2 bases, the J end lost 2 bases, and 8 bases lay between the germline ends. Per the germline V gene, CDR1 is MNHNY and CDR2 is SVGAGI (reference sequence). The chain's CDR3 is CASSYGVNTDTQYF. The CDR3, as DNA: TGTGCCAGCAGTTACGGGGTAAACACAGATACGCAGTATTTT.

The J gene is TRBJ1-5, the V gene TRBV5-1; tentative D call: TRBD1 (6 bases). CDR1 is SGHRS and CDR2 is YFSETQ in the germline V gene. V lost 0 bases and J lost 3, with 10 bases in between. The CDR3 is 15 amino acids. The CDR3 DNA is TGCGCCAGCAGCTTGGACACAGGGTCCAATCAGCCCCAGCATTTT. As protein: CASSLDTGSNQPQHF.

This chain connects TRBV7-9 to TRBJ1-1; TRBD1 matches at 7 bases. V dropped 7 bases and J dropped 7; count of bases not matched to a gene: 12. CDR3 length: 14 residues. The germline V gene has CDR1 SEHNR and CDR2 FQNEAQ (reference sequence). The CDR3 DNA reads as TGTGCCAGCACCGGGGACAGTTCGGTGGGTGAAGCTTTCTTT. Protein: CASTGDSSVGEAFF.

V usage is TRBV25-1 and J usage is TRBJ2-7; perhaps TRBD2 as D (6 bases). CDR1 is MGHDK, CDR2 SYGVNS, per germline. The CDR3 length is 12 residues. Trimming removed 6 bases at V and 3 bases at J, with 9 bases between. The chain's CDR3 is CASSRRDYEQYF. The CDR3 DNA sequence: TGTGCCAGCAGCCGGCGGGACTACGAGCAGTACTTC.

The rearrangement links TRBV9 to TRBJ1-1, with a weak D call TRBD1 (5 bases). CDR3 size: 14 residues. Trimming removed 0 bases at V and 5 bases at J, with 11 bases between. Germline V gene lookup returns CDR1 SGDLS and CDR2 YYNGEE. CDR3 coding DNA: TGTGCCAGCAGCGTAGGCTCCAGGGAGACTGAAGCTTTCTTT. Its translation: CASSVGSRETEAFF.